This passage covers 8 T cell receptor beta chains from one sample sequenced in a study of cytomegalovirus exposure and HLA in healthy donors. The PCR made use of 60 Vbeta and 13 Jbeta primers. The repertoire was sequenced with immunoSEQ multiplex PCR; TCRdb's copy has only in-frame clones and lacks some. Counted here are approximately 300,000 clones, almost 85% occurring once; the ten biggest clones make up 2% to 2.5%. Sequencing was carried out using PBMCs. Source of these receptors: a woman aged 35 to 49 in good health and CMV-seropositive.

The chain carries TRBV7-9 and TRBJ2-1, with D perhaps matching TRBD1 (6 bases). Deletions cut 5 bases from V and 9 bases from J, with 17 bases between. Germline V gene data show CDR1 as SEHNR and CDR2 as FQNEAQ (reference sequence). This CDR3 is built from 14 residues. DNA for the CDR3: TGTGCCAGCAGCCTCAAGGGTGGGGGCAGTGAGCAGTTCTTC. It yields the protein CASSLKGGGSEQFF.

The table lists this clone with a few counts. The chain is built from TRBV7-9 and TRBJ1-2, with 7 nucleotides matching TRBD1. The V gene end was trimmed by 3 bases and the J gene end by 6 bases; junction bases not matched to a gene: 4. Per the germline V gene, CDR1 is SEHNR and CDR2 is FQNEAQ (reference sequence). CDR3 length: 13 amino acids. The CDR3 DNA reads as TGTGCCAGCAGCTTCTCAGGGGGGAATGGCTACACCTTC. Encoded protein: CASSFSGGNGYTF.

CDR3 region: CASSLGLATYNEQFF. CDR3 coding DNA: TGCGCCAGCAGCTTGGGACTAGCGACGTACAATGAGCAGTTCTTC. V gene TRBV5-1 combines with J gene TRBJ2-1, with 8 bases identical to TRBD2. The V and J ends lost 0 bases and 4 bases, in that order; junction bases with no gene match: 3. The CDR3 covers 15 residues. Germline V CDR1 and CDR2: SGHRS, YFSETQ.

The chain has TRBV6-1 and TRBJ1-6, with TRBD1 matching over 8 bases. Per the germline V gene, CDR1 is MNHNS and CDR2 is SASEGT. The trim removed 7 bases at V and 7 bases at J, leaving 9 bases unmatched. The CDR3 has 15 residues. CDR3 DNA: TGTGCCAGCACTAGAAGACAGGGGTCGAATTCACCCCTCCACTTT. Protein: CASTRRQGSNSPLHF.

The chain links TRBV7-9 to TRBJ1-1; D unclear. Germline V lookup: CDR1 SEHNR, CDR2 FQNEAQ (reference sequence). This CDR3 comprises 14 residues. Trimming cost V 5 bases and J 4 bases, with 14 bases left between them. CDR3 loop: CASSPSLLSTEAFF. The CDR3 DNA is TGTGCCAGCAGCCCTTCACTGTTGAGCACTGAAGCTTTCTTT.

The chain combines TRBV6-1 with TRBJ1-6; 10 bases agree with TRBD1. CDR1 is MNHNS, CDR2 SASEGT, per germline. Trimming at V came to 4 bases and at J to 9 bases, leaving 6 bases not matched to a gene. This CDR3 is built from 15 residues. CDR3 in DNA: TGTGCCAGCAGTGTGGGACAGGGGACGGGTTCACCCCTCCACTTT. Its protein is CASSVGQGTGSPLHF.

The CDR3 protein is CASSQGQGRTEAFF. The CDR3 nucleotides are TGTGCCAGCAGTCAGGGACAGGGCCGAACTGAAGCTTTCTTT. The gene calls are TRBV6-5 and TRBJ1-1; TRBD1 aligns across 9 bases. J lost 5 bases, V lost 5 bases, and 6 bases had no gene match. The length of the CDR3 is 14 residues. The V gene's germline CDR1 is MNHEY and CDR2 SVGAGI.

V gene TRBV30 combines with J gene TRBJ1-2; 9 bases align to TRBD1. The V and J ends lost 8 bases and 7 bases, in that order; junction bases with no gene match: 11. CDR1 and CDR2 from the germline V gene are GTSNPN and SVGIG (reference sequence). This CDR3 region has 13 residues. CDR3 sequence reads: CAASQGQGVGYTF. The CDR3 nucleotides read TGTGCCGCAAGCCAGGGACAGGGTGTTGGCTACACCTTC.